These T cell receptor beta chains were read from a single sample in a study of CD8+CD57+ T cells in acquired aplastic anemia. Using its own MiXCR run on the reads, TCRdb lists one record per CDR3 protein. The table has about 190,000 distinct CDR3 sequences, approximately 50% seen once. Sequencing was carried out using sorted CD4+, CD8+, or CD8+CD57+ T cells (not recorded which) from PBMCs. These receptors were taken from a human donor in good health, serving as a control. CDR3s include the opening cysteine and the closing phenylalanine or tryptophan.

V gene: TRBV7-6; CDR3 protein: CASSPIAGAYNEQFF
V gene: TRBV7-4; CDR3 protein: CASSLDSNYELFF
V gene: TRBV20-1; CDR3 protein: CSAQTSGGSDTQYF
V gene: TRBV2; CDR3 protein: CATSEVQGQAQYF
V gene: TRBV13; CDR3 protein: CASSLVPTGGYEQYF
V gene: TRBV5-8; CDR3 protein: CASSLGRLDREYGYTF
V gene: TRBV20-1; CDR3 protein: CSADDSYEQYF
V gene: TRBV7-2; CDR3 protein: CASSFERGTEAFF
V gene: TRBV20-1; CDR3 protein: CSARDTGGTDTQYF
V gene: TRBV6-2/TRBV6-3; CDR3 protein: CASSYPQDYGYTF
V gene: TRBV6-6; CDR3 protein: CASAGSSGPPTGGYTF
V gene: TRBV9; CDR3 protein: CASSVQTQNTEAFF
V gene: TRBV2; CDR3 protein: CASSEAGFSNQPQHF
V gene: TRBV7-9; CDR3 protein: CASSLVGLGTEAYEQYF
V gene: TRBV20-1; CDR3 protein: CSAIQSTFSTDTQYF
V gene: TRBV19; CDR3 protein: CASSIGRKLFF
V gene: TRBV10-1; CDR3 protein: CASSEPGGTEAFF
V gene: TRBV19; CDR3 protein: CASSTPGQGADTQYF
V gene: TRBV29-1; CDR3 protein: CSVEQEGGGYTF
V gene: TRBV29-1; CDR3 protein: CSARQGPNSPLHF
V gene: TRBV20-1; CDR3 protein: CSAEGLAGNTIYF
V gene: TRBV5-5; CDR3 protein: CASSPNRGTGSYGYTF
V gene: TRBV20-1; CDR3 protein: CSARPGETEAFF
V gene: TRBV2; CDR3 protein: CASSVLLFRDKDF
V gene: TRBV7-9; CDR3 protein: CASSLKGDGKTQYF
V gene: TRBV20-1; CDR3 protein: CSASDGGRLYGYTF
V gene: TRBV5-1; CDR3 protein: CASSLPGAGAGELFF
V gene: TRBV5-1; CDR3 protein: CASSLAGGGTEAFF
V gene: TRBV30; CDR3 protein: CACRRHPGANVLTF
V gene: TRBV10-2; CDR3 protein: CASSHRDRSYEQYF